The sample holds a few counts of the clone carrying this T cell receptor beta chain. The data were obtained in a study of blood T cell repertoires in COVID-19. Study-wide background: Material from acute and convalescent COVID-19 was sourced from the United States, Italy and Spain. The cDNA or gDNA used as material had been derived from T cells, B-cell-depleted T cells, or PBMCs.

The CDR3 covers 15 residues. V trimming: 5 bases; J trimming: 1 base; junction bases outside the gene matches: 7. Germline V gene data show CDR1 as SGHNT and CDR2 as YYREEE (reference sequence). Authors' analysis steps: Cell counts per sample came from amplifying reference gene primers. The method was immunoSEQ multiplex PCR; TCRdb's version includes in-frame clones alone and lacks a portion of them. V, J and clone size reflect that table, while D and trimming were determined from the DNA. The data hold 150,000 to 200,000 clones, with around 83% observed a single time. The sample taken for sequencing was peripheral blood. The TCR sequence derives from a woman under 40 with active or convalescent COVID-19. The rearrangement joins TRBV5-4 to TRBJ2-7; 9 positions match TRBD1. The CDR3 DNA is TGTGCCAGCAGGGCGGGACAGGGAGAATCCTACGAGCAGTACTTC. Its protein product is CASRAGQGESYEQYF.